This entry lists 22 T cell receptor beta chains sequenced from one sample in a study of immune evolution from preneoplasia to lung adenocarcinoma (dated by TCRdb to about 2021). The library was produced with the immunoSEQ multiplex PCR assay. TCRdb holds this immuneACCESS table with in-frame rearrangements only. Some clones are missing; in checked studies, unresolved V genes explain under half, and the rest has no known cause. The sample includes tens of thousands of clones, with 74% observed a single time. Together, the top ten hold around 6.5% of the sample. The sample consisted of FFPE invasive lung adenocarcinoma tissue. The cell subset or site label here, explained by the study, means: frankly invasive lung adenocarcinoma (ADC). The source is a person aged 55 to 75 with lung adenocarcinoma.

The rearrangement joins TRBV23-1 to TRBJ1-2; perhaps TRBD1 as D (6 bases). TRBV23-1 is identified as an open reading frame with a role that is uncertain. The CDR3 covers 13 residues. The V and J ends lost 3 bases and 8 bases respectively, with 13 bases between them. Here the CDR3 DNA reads TGCGCCAGCAGTCAGCACAGGGCCCGGGGCTACACCTTC. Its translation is CASSQHRARGYTF.

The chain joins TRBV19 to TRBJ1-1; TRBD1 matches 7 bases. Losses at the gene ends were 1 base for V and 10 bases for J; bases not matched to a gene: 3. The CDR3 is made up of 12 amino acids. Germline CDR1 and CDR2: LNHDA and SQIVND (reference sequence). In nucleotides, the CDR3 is TGTGCCAGTAGTATAGGCAGGGGGGGAGCTTTCTTT. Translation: CASSIGRGGAFF.

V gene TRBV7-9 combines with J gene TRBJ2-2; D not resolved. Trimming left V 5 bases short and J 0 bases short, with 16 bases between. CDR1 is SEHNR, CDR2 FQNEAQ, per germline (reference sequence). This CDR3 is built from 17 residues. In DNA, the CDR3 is TGTGCCAGCAGCGGTCGACGGAGCCCCGCGAACACCGGGGAGCTGTTTTTT. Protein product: CASSGRRSPANTGELFF.

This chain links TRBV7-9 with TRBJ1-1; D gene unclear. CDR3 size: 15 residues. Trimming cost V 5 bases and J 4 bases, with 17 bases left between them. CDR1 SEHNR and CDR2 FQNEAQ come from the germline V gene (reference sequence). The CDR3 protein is CASSPLYGSTTEAFF. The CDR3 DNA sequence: TGTGCCAGCAGCCCCCTTTATGGCAGCACCACTGAAGCTTTCTTT.

CDR3 sequence (DNA): TGTGCCAGCAGCGCCATGGGTGAAAAACTGTTTTTT. Translation: CASSAMGEKLFF. The V and J genes are TRBV9 and TRBJ1-4; D gene uncertain. V gave up 3 bases and J gave up 7 bases, with 7 bases separating them. This CDR3 is 12 amino acids long. Germline V lookup: CDR1 SGDLS, CDR2 YYNGEE.

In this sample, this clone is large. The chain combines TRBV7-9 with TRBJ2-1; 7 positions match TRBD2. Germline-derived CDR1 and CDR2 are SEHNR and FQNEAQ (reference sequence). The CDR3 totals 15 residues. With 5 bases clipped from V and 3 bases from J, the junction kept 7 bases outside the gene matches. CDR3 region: CASSDGWEGYNEQFF. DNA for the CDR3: TGTGCCAGCAGCGATGGGTGGGAGGGCTACAATGAGCAGTTCTTC.

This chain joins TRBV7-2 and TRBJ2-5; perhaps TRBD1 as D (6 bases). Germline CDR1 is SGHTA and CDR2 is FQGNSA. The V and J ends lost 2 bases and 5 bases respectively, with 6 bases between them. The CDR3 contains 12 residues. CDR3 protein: CASSLRGETQYF. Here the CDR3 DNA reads TGTGCCAGCAGCTTAAGGGGGGAGACCCAGTACTTC.

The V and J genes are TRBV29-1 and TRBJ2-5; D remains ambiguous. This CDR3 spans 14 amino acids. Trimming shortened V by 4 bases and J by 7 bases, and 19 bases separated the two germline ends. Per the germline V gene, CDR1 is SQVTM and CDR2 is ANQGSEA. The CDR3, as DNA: TGCAGCGTTGGGCAGGAACCCAGCAGGTTGACCCAGTACTTC. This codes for CSVGQEPSRLTQYF.

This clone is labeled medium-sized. In DNA form, the CDR3 reads TGTGCCAGTAGTCGCGAACTACGTAACTCCTATGGCTACACCTTC. Its protein product is CASSRELRNSYGYTF. The V call is TRBV19, the J call TRBJ1-2; unclear D gene. V lost 5 bases and J lost 4, with 17 bases in between. Germline values: CDR1 LNHDA, CDR2 SQIVND (reference sequence). The CDR3 has 15 amino acids.

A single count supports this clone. This CDR3 reads CASSPSRQANYGYTF. The CDR3 DNA reads TGCGCCAGCAGCCCCTCCCGACAGGCTAACTATGGCTACACCTTC. This rearrangement joins TRBV5-1 to TRBJ1-2; TRBD1 might be the D (6 bases). Germline assignment: CDR1 SGHRS and CDR2 YFSETQ. This CDR3 comprises 15 residues. V shed 4 bases and J shed 0 bases, with 13 bases lying between them.

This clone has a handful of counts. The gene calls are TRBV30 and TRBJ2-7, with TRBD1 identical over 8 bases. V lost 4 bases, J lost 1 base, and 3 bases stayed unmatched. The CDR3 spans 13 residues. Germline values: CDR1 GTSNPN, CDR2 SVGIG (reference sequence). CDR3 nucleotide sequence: TGTGCCTGGACGGGACAGGATTCCTACGAGCAGTACTTC. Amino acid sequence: CAWTGQDSYEQYF.

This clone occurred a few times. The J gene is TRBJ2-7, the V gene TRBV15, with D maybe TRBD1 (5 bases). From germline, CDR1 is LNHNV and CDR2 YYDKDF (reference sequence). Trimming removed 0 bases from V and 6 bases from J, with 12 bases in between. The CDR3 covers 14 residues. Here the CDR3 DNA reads TGTGCCACCAGCAGAGACAGGGAAGCAGGCGAGCAGTACTTC. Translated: CATSRDREAGEQYF.

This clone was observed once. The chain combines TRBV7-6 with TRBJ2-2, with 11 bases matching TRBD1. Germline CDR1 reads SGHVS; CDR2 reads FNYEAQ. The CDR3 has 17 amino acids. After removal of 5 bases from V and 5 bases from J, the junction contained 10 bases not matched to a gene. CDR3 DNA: TGTGCCAGCAGCCCCCGGGACAGGGGGTCCGGAACCGGGGAGCTGTTTTTT. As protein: CASSPRDRGSGTGELFF.

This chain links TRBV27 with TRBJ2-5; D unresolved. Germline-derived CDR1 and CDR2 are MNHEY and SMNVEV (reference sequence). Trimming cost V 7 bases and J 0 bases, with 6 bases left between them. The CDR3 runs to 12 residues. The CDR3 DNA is TGTGCCAGCAAGGAGTACCAAGAGACCCAGTACTTC. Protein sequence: CASKEYQETQYF.

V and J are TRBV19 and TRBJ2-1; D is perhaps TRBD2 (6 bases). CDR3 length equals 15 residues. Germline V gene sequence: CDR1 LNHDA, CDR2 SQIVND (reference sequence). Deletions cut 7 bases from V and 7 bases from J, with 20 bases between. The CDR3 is CASTNERRELNEQFF. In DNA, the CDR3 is TGTGCCAGTACTAATGAGCGACGGGAGTTAAATGAGCAGTTCTTC.

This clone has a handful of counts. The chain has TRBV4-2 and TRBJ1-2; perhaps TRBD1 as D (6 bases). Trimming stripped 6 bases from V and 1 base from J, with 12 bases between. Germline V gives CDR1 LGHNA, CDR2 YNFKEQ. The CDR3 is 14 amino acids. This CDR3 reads CASSSGQINYGYTF. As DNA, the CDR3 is TGTGCCAGCAGTTCCGGACAGATTAACTATGGCTACACCTTC.

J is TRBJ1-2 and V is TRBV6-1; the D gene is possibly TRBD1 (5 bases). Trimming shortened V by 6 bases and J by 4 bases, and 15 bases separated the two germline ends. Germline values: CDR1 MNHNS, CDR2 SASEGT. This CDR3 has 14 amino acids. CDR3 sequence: CASRIIGAFYGYTF. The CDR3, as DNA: TGTGCCAGCAGGATCATAGGGGCCTTCTATGGCTACACCTTC.

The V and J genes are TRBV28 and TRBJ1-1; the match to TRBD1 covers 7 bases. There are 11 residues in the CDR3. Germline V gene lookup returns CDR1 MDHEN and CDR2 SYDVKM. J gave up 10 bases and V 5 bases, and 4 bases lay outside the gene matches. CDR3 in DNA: TGTGCCAGCAGTAAGGGGGCCTTAGCTTTCTTT. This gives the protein CASSKGALAFF.

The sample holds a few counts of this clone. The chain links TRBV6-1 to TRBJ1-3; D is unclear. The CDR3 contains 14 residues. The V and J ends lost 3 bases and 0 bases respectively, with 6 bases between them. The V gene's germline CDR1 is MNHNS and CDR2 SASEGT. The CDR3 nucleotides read TGTGCCAGCAGTGAGCGGGTCTCTGGAAACACCATATATTTT. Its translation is CASSERVSGNTIYF.

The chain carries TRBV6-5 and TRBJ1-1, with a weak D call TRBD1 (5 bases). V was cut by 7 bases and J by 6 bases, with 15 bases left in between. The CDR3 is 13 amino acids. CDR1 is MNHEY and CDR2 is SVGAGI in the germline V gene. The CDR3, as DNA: TGTGCCAGCACCCGACAAAGAGGGGCTGAAGCTTTCTTT. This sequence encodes CASTRQRGAEAFF.

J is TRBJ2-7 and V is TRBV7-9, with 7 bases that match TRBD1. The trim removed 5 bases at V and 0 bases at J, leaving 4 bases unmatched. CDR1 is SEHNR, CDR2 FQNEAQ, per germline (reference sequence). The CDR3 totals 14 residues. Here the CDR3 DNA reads TGTGCCAGCAGCCGGGACAGCTACTCCTACGAGCAGTACTTC. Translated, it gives CASSRDSYSYEQYF.

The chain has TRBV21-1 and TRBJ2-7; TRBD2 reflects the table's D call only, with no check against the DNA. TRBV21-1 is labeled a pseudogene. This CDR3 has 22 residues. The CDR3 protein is CASSKSVTGVGGERTCSYEQYF. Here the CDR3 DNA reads TGTGCCAGCAGCAAATCGGTCACGGGGGTCGGAGGTGAGAGGACTTGTTCCTACGAGCAGTACTTC.